This TCR beta chain was documented in a study of T cell responses to AZD1222 COVID-19 vaccine (dated by TCRdb to about 2021). Describing the broader study: AZD1222 recipients whose second dose came at about 4 weeks and those whose second dose came at about 12 weeks were combined into one group, since spike-specific TCR depth and breadth did not differ between the two schedules. A total of approximately 240 trial participants underwent TCR sequencing, of whom some 210 received two doses of AZD1222 and around 26 received two doses of the MenACWY control vaccine. Trial participants were enrolled into age subgroups of 18-55, 56-69 and 70-plus years, which contained around 140, 26 and 57 TCR-sequenced participants, respectively. Broad study findings and their caveats: Because no day 14 peak-response samples were available, repertoires were characterized only after the peak T cell response. Spike-specific TCR breadth and depth rose significantly after two AZD1222 doses compared with day 0 and with MenACWY recipients. Epitopes outside the regions mutated in the B.1.351 and B.1.1.7 variants were reportedly recognized by nearly half of the unique spike-specific TCRs. The 56-69-year group was small, and its depth increase did not reach significance, likely because of low power. Conclusions about previously exposed vaccinees were limited because only five to seven AZD1222 recipients were SARS-CoV-2 seropositive at baseline. The whole spike protein was spanned by vaccine-associated CD4 TCRs, and dominant responses were seen in regions 160-218 and 743-854. Most participants were white British and females outnumbered males, and the authors suggested that clonal diversity may have been underestimated.

What the time point label conveys for this sample: baseline before first vaccination. Samples from vaccinated people were obtained from the UK trials COV001 and COV002, which included a single-blind randomized controlled phase 2/3 trial of AZD1222 (ChAdOx1 nCoV-19) in healthy adults. For TCRbeta chain sequencing, PBMC samples were collected from trial participants at day 0 and at day 28 after the second dose. Trimming removed 3 bases from V and 8 bases from J; the gene matches leave 10 bases unexplained. The CDR1 and CDR2 encoded by the germline V gene (reference sequence) are SEHNR and FQNEAQ. The CDR3 covers 16 residues, taking in both the cysteine and the phenylalanine. Only the CDR3 DNA stays, 48 bases, in frame from base 1. The CDR3 regions of human TCRbeta chains were analyzed by immunosequencing. The paper's processing steps were these. Repertoire TCRs were checked for matches against a reference library of SARS-CoV-2-specific TCRs that had been generated using the MIRA antigen-specificity platform. Breadth was defined as the fraction of unique TCRs that were SARS-CoV-2-associated. Depth was defined as the fraction of total T cells that were SARS-CoV-2-associated. Using the MIRA data, each spike-specific TCR was mapped to the spike region that the TCR reacts to and placed in a CD4 or CD8 class. Log10-transformed breadth and depth values were compared by one-way ANOVA with Sidak's multiple comparisons tests. Entries here come from immuneACCESS through TCRdb and include only in-frame sequences with V and J called. Some clones fail to appear in such tables; in the studies checked, an unresolved V gene covers under half of the shortfall, and the cause of the remainder is unknown. V and J calls plus clone size are reproduced from that table; the DNA served to infer D and trimming. The sample records 100,000 or so clones, 82% of which are singletons. Clones ranked in the top ten supply about 5% of the sample.

Concerning this clone: Its antigen is currently not known. No base qualities exist here, and no much larger clone lies one base off it.

The V gene is TRBV7-9 and the J gene is TRBJ1-6, with 7 bases matching TRBD1. This clonotype was obtained from an adult in good health. Source: peripheral blood, taken on day 0 of AZD1222 vaccination. The DNA reads as follows: TGTGCCAGCAGCTTCAGAACAGGGGTCGGCGATTCACCCCTCCACTTT. Translated, it reads CASSFRTGVGDSPLHF.